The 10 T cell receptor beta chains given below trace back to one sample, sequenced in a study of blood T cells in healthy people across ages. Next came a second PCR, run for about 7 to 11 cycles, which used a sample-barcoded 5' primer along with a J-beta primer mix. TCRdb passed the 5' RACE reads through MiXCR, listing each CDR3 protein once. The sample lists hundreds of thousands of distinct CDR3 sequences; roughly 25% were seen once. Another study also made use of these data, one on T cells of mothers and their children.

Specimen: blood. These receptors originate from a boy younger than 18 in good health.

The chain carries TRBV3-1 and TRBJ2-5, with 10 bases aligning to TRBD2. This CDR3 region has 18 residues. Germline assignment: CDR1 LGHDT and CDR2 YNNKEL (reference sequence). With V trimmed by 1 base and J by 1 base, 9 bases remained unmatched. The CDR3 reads CASSQGLAGSYSQETQYF. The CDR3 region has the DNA TGTGCCAGCAGCCAAGGACTAGCGGGTAGCTACTCCCAAGAGACCCAGTACTTC.

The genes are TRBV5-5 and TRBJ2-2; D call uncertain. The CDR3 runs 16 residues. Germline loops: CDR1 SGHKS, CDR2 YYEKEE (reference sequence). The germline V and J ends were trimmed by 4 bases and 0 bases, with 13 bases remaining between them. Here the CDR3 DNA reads TGTGCCAGCAGCCCACGGCGCGTACCGAACACCGGGGAGCTGTTTTTT. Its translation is CASSPRRVPNTGELFF.

The CDR3 bases are TGTGCCCAAGGAGGGACAGCGAACACCGGGGAGCTGTTTTTT. The encoded protein is CAQGGTANTGELFF. The chain is built from TRBV2 and TRBJ2-2, with a weak D call TRBD1 (7 bases). The CDR3 spans 14 residues. The germline V gene has CDR1 SNHLY and CDR2 FYNNEI. The ends were cut back, 11 bases at V and 0 bases at J, with 13 bases in the middle.

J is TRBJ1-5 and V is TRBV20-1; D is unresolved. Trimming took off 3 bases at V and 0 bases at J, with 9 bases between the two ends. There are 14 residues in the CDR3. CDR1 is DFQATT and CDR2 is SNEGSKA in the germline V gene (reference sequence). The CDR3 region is CSARSGYSNQPQHF. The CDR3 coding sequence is TGCAGTGCTAGGTCGGGTTATAGCAATCAGCCCCAGCATTTT.

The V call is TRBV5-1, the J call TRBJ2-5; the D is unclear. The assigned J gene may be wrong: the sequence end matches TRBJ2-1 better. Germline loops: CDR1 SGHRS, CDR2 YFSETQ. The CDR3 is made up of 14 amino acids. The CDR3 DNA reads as TGCGCCAGCAGCTTGGCCACACAGTTGGATGAGCAGTTCTTC. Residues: CASSLATQLDEQFF.

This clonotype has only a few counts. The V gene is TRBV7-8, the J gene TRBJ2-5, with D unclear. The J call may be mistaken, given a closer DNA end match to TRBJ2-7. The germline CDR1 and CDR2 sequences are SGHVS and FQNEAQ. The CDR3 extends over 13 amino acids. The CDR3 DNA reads TGTGCCAGCAGCTTAGCTAGGGAACACGAGCAGTACTTC. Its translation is CASSLAREHEQYF.

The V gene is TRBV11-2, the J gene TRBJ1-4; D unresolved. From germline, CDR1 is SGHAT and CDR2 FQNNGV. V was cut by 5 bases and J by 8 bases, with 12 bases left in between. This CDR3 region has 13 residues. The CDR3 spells CASSGPGEEKLFF. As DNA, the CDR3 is TGTGCCAGCAGCGGGCCCGGGGAAGAAAAACTGTTTTTT.

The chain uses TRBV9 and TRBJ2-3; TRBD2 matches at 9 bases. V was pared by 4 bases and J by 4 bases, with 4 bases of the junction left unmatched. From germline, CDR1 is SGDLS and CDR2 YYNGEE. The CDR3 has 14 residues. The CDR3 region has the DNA TGTGCCAGCAGCACCAGCGGGGGGTCAGATACGCAGTATTTT. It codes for CASSTSGGSDTQYF.

CDR3 residues: CSVRDGNTEAFF. The CDR3 DNA follows: TGCAGCGTCAGGGACGGGAACACTGAAGCTTTCTTT. The chain is built from TRBV29-1 and TRBJ1-1, with D maybe TRBD1 (5 bases). CDR3 length: 12 residues. The germline V gene encodes CDR1 SQVTM and CDR2 ANQGSEA. V dropped 6 bases and J dropped 1 base, with 9 bases sitting between them.

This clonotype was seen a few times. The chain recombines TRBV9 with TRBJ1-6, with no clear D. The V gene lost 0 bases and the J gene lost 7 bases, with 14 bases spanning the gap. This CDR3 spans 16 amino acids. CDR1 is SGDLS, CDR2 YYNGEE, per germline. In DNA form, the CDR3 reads TGTGCCAGCAGCGTAGGAGGGTCCAGAGGGAATTCACCCCTCCACTTT. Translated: CASSVGGSRGNSPLHF.